This TCR beta chain was retrieved from a study of OX40 agonist ivuxolimab in advanced cancers. At the level of the study: Two patients with cutaneous melanoma and one with hepatocellular carcinoma, three in total, showed partial responses.

CDR1 is SGHTA, CDR2 FQGNSA, per germline. This CDR3 is 15 amino acids long. Trimming removed 1 base from V and 2 bases from J, with 9 bases in between. Clones were sequenced by immunoSEQ multiplex PCR, and TCRdb holds only the in-frame ones, with some missing. The sample carries 9,500 to 15,000 clones, around four fifths recorded once. Individuals having autoimmune disease history or systemic immunosuppression were not enrolled. This receptor was obtained from an adult with an advanced solid tumor such as melanoma, head and neck, liver or kidney cancer. The specimen comprised CD4+ or CD8+ T cells sorted from blood, sampled in a trial of the OX40 agonist ivuxolimab. The rearrangement links TRBV7-2 to TRBJ1-5, with D perhaps matching TRBD1 (5 bases). The chain's CDR3 is CASSLGAGGNQPQHF. DNA for the CDR3: TGTGCCAGCAGCTTAGGAGCGGGGGGCAATCAGCCCCAGCATTTT.